This passage covers 18 T cell receptor beta chains from one sample sequenced in a study of cytomegalovirus exposure and HLA in healthy donors. TCRdb's copy holds only in-frame clones and misses some; the assay was immunoSEQ multiplex PCR. The table includes about 160,000 clones, 86% detected once. Sequencing was done on a sample of PBMCs. The receptors were gathered from a woman aged 18-30 years in good health and CMV-seronegative.

The gene calls are TRBV5-1 and TRBJ1-1; 11 nucleotides line up with TRBD1. V lost 3 bases, J lost 5 bases, and 3 bases stayed unmatched. Germline V gene lookup returns CDR1 SGHRS and CDR2 YFSETQ. CDR3 length: 14 amino acids. Written as DNA, the CDR3 is TGCGCCAGCAGCTCCGGGACAGGGGGGACTGAAGCTTTCTTT. Protein sequence: CASSSGTGGTEAFF.

The chain employs TRBV6-4 and TRBJ2-2; 11 nucleotides agree with TRBD2. The CDR3 runs to 15 residues. CDR1 and CDR2 (germline): MRHNA, SNTAGT. The V gene end was trimmed by 3 bases and the J gene end by 6 bases; junction bases not matched to a gene: 3. The CDR3 is CASSETSGTSGELFF. CDR3 sequence (DNA): TGTGCCAGCAGTGAGACTAGCGGGACGTCCGGGGAGCTGTTTTTT.

The rearrangement joins TRBV6-5 to TRBJ1-1, with D perhaps TRBD1 (5 bases). Germline CDR1 is MNHEY and CDR2 is SVGAGI. CDR3 length: 13 residues. V gave up 2 bases and J gave up 7 bases, with 11 bases separating them. The CDR3 nucleotides read TGTGCCAGCAGTTACGGGGGAGGAGTTGAAGCTTTCTTT. It codes for CASSYGGGVEAFF.

This chain joins TRBV14 and TRBJ2-7; possible D gene TRBD2, 6 bases. The V end was cut by 1 base, the J end by 7 bases, with 20 bases between. The CDR3 is made up of 16 amino acids. Germline lookup yields CDR1 SGHDN and CDR2 FVKESK. CDR3 in amino acids: CASSQVVADRGWEQYF. CDR3 DNA: TGTGCCAGCAGCCAAGTTGTAGCAGACCGGGGGTGGGAGCAGTACTTC.

CDR3 region: CSVSGLGETQYF. DNA for the CDR3: TGCAGCGTTTCAGGGTTGGGAGAGACCCAGTACTTC. The chain carries TRBV29-1 and TRBJ2-5, with TRBD1 as a possible D gene (5 bases). The CDR3 runs to 12 residues. Trimming took 5 bases from V and 4 from J, leaving 11 bases between them. From germline, CDR1 is SQVTM and CDR2 ANQGSEA. Based on the CDR3 plus reference TRBV29-1 and TRBJ2-5, the full variable domain is SAVISQKPSRDICQRGTSLTIQCQVDSQVTMMFWYRQQPGQSLTLIATANQGSEATYESGFVIDKFPISRPNLTFSTLTVSNMSPEDSSIYLCSVSGLGETQYFGPGTRLLVL.

The J gene is TRBJ2-7, the V gene TRBV18, with D unresolved. This CDR3 region has 13 residues. The ends were cut back, 6 bases at V and 1 base at J, with 10 bases in the middle. Germline CDR1 reads KGHSH; CDR2 reads LQKENI. The CDR3 sequence is CASSPRSSYEQYF. In nucleotides, the CDR3 is TGTGCCAGCTCCCCCCGGAGTTCCTACGAGCAGTACTTC. Based on the CDR3 plus reference TRBV18 and TRBJ2-7, the full variable domain is NAGVMQNPRHLVRRRGQEARLRCSPMKGHSHVYWYRQLPEEGLKFMVYLQKENIIDESGMPKERFSAEFPKEGPSILRIQQVVRGDSAAYFCASSPRSSYEQYFGPGTRLTVT.

The chain uses TRBV18 and TRBJ1-6, with D tentatively TRBD1 (6 bases). Looked up from germline, CDR1 is KGHSH and CDR2 is LQKENI. The CDR3 loop spans 13 amino acids. Trimming shortened V by 6 bases and J by 11 bases, and 14 bases separated the two germline ends. CDR3 DNA sequence: TGTGCCAGCTCGCGAGCCCGACAGGCACCCCTCCACTTT. Protein product: CASSRARQAPLHF.

J is TRBJ1-1 and V is TRBV4-1; TRBD1 matches at 9 bases. This CDR3 spans 16 amino acids. Germline CDR1 MGHRA, CDR2 YSYEKL. V shed 3 bases and J 5 bases; nucleotides not matched to a gene: 10. This chain's CDR3 is CASSHPDRGIRTEAFF. CDR3 sequence (DNA): TGCGCCAGCAGCCACCCGGACAGGGGCATAAGGACTGAAGCTTTCTTT.

The chain joins TRBV20-1 to TRBJ2-7; no definite D call. The CDR3 is 11 amino acids. V lost 8 bases to trimming and J lost 5 bases, with 13 bases between them. The V gene's germline CDR1 is DFQATT and CDR2 SNEGSKA (reference sequence). CDR3 amino acids: CSLVAIHEQYF. In DNA, the CDR3 is TGCAGTCTAGTCGCGATCCACGAGCAGTACTTC.

This clone was seen only a few times. The chain employs TRBV2 and TRBJ1-4; unclear D gene. The CDR3 runs 13 residues. V shed 3 bases and J shed 10 bases, with 12 bases lying between them. Germline V gene lookup returns CDR1 SNHLY and CDR2 FYNNEI. CDR3 amino acids: CASSDPGVGKLFF. The DNA of the CDR3 is TGTGCCAGCAGTGACCCCGGGGTAGGAAAACTGTTTTTT. Full variable domain (missing parts from reference TRBV2 and TRBJ1-4): EPEVTQTPSHQVTQMGQEVILRCVPISNHLYFYWYRQILGQKVEFLVSFYNNEISEKSEIFDDQFSVERPDGSNFTLKIRSTKLEDSAMYFCASSDPGVGKLFFGSGTQLSVL.

This rearrangement joins TRBV6-5 to TRBJ1-1; the match to TRBD1 covers 7 bases. Per germline, CDR1 MNHEY and CDR2 SVGAGI. This CDR3 comprises 12 residues. V gave up 6 bases and J gave up 8 bases; unmatched junction bases: 6. In DNA, the CDR3 is TGTGCCAGCAGACGACAGGGATTCGAAGCTTTCTTT. Its protein product is CASRRQGFEAFF.

The gene calls are TRBV11-2 and TRBJ2-5; D might be TRBD1 (6 bases). Trimming left V 1 base short and J 7 bases short, with 13 bases between. This CDR3 region has 14 residues. CDR1 SGHAT and CDR2 FQNNGV come from the germline V gene. CDR3 loop: CASSLVRTRGTQYF. The CDR3 coding sequence is TGTGCCAGCAGCTTAGTACGAACCAGGGGGACCCAGTACTTC.

The gene calls are TRBV4-3 and TRBJ2-3, with a tentative D call TRBD2 (5 bases). The V and J ends lost 0 bases and 2 bases respectively, with 18 bases between them. This CDR3 has 18 residues. CDR1 is LGHNA, CDR2 YSLEER, per germline. This CDR3 reads CASSQDRPGWGFTDTQYF. The CDR3 coding sequence is TGCGCCAGCAGCCAAGACAGACCGGGATGGGGTTTCACAGATACGCAGTATTTT.

The rearrangement joins TRBV4-1 to TRBJ1-2; D possibly corresponds to TRBD1 (5 bases). This CDR3 contains 14 residues. Trimming removed 7 bases from V and 5 bases from J, with 17 bases in between. The germline gives CDR1 MGHRA, CDR2 YSYEKL. As DNA, the CDR3 is TGCGCCAGCACCTCTGGTCAGGGAGGGTATGGCTACACCTTC. Translated, it gives CASTSGQGGYGYTF.

The chain recombines TRBV15 with TRBJ2-7, with D perhaps TRBD2 (6 bases). Trimming removed 0 bases at V and 2 bases at J, with 14 bases between. Germline V gene sequence: CDR1 LNHNV, CDR2 YYDKDF (reference sequence). The CDR3 consists of 16 residues. DNA of the CDR3: TGTGCCACCAGCAGAGATCAGGCGGGACGACCCTACGAGCAGTACTTC. Protein: CATSRDQAGRPYEQYF.

The V gene is TRBV28, the J gene TRBJ2-7; 7 bases map to TRBD1. The CDR3 is 15 amino acids. Germline V gene lookup returns CDR1 MDHEN and CDR2 SYDVKM. V lost 10 bases, J lost 0 bases, and 12 bases stayed unmatched. This CDR3 reads CATLRTGFASYEQYF. CDR3 DNA sequence: TGTGCCACCCTCCGGACAGGATTTGCCTCCTACGAGCAGTACTTC. The full variable domain, its missing parts supplied by reference TRBV28 and TRBJ2-7, is DVKVTQSSRYLVKRTGEKVFLECVQDMDHENMFWYRQDPGLGLRLIYFSYDVKMKEKGDIPEGYSVSREKKERFSLILESASTNQTSMYLCATLRTGFASYEQYFGPGTRLTVT.

V usage is TRBV2 and J usage is TRBJ1-5; the match to TRBD1 covers 9 bases. Looked up from germline, CDR1 is SNHLY and CDR2 is FYNNEI. Trimming at V came to 7 bases and at J to 3 bases, leaving 7 bases not matched to a gene. The CDR3 totals 15 residues. For the CDR3, the DNA is TGTGCCAGCAATCCGGGACAGGGCTTCAATCAGCCCCAGCATTTT. This translates into CASNPGQGFNQPQHF.

The chain employs TRBV19 and TRBJ1-2; D is uncertain. Germline assignment: CDR1 LNHDA and CDR2 SQIVND (reference sequence). This CDR3 spans 15 amino acids. Trimming took off 1 base at V and 0 bases at J, with 9 bases between the two ends. CDR3 coding DNA: TGTGCCAGTAGTATAGGGCTTCTTACTAACTATGGCTACACCTTC. It yields the protein CASSIGLLTNYGYTF. Full variable domain (rest looked up from reference TRBV19 and TRBJ1-2): DGGITQSPKYLFRKEGQNVTLSCEQNLNHDAMYWYRQDPGQGLRLIYYSQIVNDFQKGDIAEGYSVSREKKESFPLTVTSAQKNPTAFYLCASSIGLLTNYGYTFGSGTRLTVV.